This TCR beta chain originates from a study of T cell responses to AZD1222 COVID-19 vaccine. The study's findings and limits: Scientists sampled the repertoires only once the peak T cell response had passed.

Using immunoSEQ multiplex PCR, the repertoire was profiled, and TCRdb retains in-frame clones only, with some absent. Found here are about 130,000 clones, over 80% of them singletons; the top ten hold 3% to 4%. J lost 3 bases, V lost 6 bases, and 8 bases had no gene match. CDR3 size: 15 residues. Germline V gene data show CDR1 as MNHEY and CDR2 as SVGAGI. Concerning this clone: No antigen is known for it.

Specimen: peripheral blood, collected 28 days after the second AZD1222 dose. The receptor was isolated from an adult who received the AZD1222 COVID-19 vaccine. This chain joins TRBV6-5 and TRBJ2-1; 7 bases are a match to TRBD1. The CDR3 protein is CASRRTGVIYNEQFF. The CDR3 nucleotides are TGTGCCAGCAGACGAACAGGGGTCATCTACAATGAGCAGTTCTTC.